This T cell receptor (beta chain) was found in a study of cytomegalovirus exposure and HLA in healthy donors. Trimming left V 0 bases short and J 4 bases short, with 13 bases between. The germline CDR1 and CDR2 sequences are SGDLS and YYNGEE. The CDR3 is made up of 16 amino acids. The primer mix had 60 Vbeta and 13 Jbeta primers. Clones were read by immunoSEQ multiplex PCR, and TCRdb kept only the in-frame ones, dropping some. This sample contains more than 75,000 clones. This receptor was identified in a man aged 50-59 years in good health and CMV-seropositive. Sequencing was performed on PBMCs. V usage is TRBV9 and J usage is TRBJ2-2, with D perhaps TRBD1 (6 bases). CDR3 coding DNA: TGTGCCAGCAGCGTAGCTAAGGACAGCCCCACCGGGGAGCTGTTTTTT. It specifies CASSVAKDSPTGELFF.